The present entry profiles one T cell receptor beta chain with its context. Antigen: not known. The sample originates from a study of cytomegalovirus exposure and HLA in healthy donors. Study-level points and caveats: TRBV6-2, TRBV6-3 and some other V segments were excluded as indistinguishable. A list of around 160 TCR beta chains associated with cytomegalovirus was given. An analysis that came later showed most CMV-associated TCR beta chains appearing HLA-restricted. Among the sequence variants, a highly shared cluster was likely an artifact of sequencing.

PCR used 60 Vbeta primers and 13 Jbeta primers. Measured with immunoSEQ multiplex PCR; TCRdb has only the in-frame clones, and not every one. The table records under 200,000 clones, approximately 75% of them present only once. The V gene's germline CDR1 is MGHDK and CDR2 SYGVNS. V lost 4 bases and J 2 bases, leaving 12 bases between the germline ends. There are 15 residues in the CDR3. Sequenced sample: PBMCs. This sequence originates from a girl between 5 and 17 years old in good health and CMV-seronegative. The chain couples TRBV25-1 to TRBJ1-3, with D unresolved. The DNA for the CDR3 is TGTGCCAGCAGTGGGTATAGAACGACTGGAAACACCATATATTTT. Encoded protein: CASSGYRTTGNTIYF.